This TCR beta chain was retrieved from a study of technical replicates of blood from a handful of donors. V lost 2 bases to trimming and J lost 8 bases; unmatched junction nucleotides: 13. This CDR3 is built from 15 residues. The germline V gene encodes CDR1 GTSNPN and CDR2 SVGIG (reference sequence). The method was immunoSEQ multiplex PCR; TCRdb's version includes in-frame clones alone and lacks a portion of them. The profile shows 65,000 to 80,000 clones, 95% to 99% of them singletons. The chain carries TRBV30 and TRBJ1-2; 8 positions agree with TRBD1. Sequences were obtained from T cells isolated from PBMCs. This clonotype originated in a human donor in good health. The CDR3 DNA reads TGTGCCTGGAGTACCAGACAGGGGCTCATGTGGGGCTACACCTTC. Translation gives CAWSTRQGLMWGYTF.